This TCR beta chain was sequenced for a study of T cells in tumors after PD-1 blockade. Study-level background: During anti-PD-1 treatment, some patients continued daily vismodegib 150 mg. Points from the study as a whole: Roughly 40% of tumor TCR clonotypes were also found in blood.

Germline assignment: CDR1 KGHSH and CDR2 LQKENI. CDR3 length equals 13 residues. Trimming left V 2 bases short and J 8 bases short, with 12 bases between. Details on this clone: What it binds is not known.

Input was about 616 ng to 6,500 ng of genomic DNA from tumor or blood. TCRdb's table, derived via immunoSEQ multiplex PCR, lists solely in-frame clones and lacks some. The sample holds just under 65,000 clones, 74% seen once. The clonotype comes from a human donor with basal cell carcinoma. The chain carries TRBV18 and TRBJ1-2; D is possibly TRBD1 (6 bases). This specimen was PBMCs, taken after anti-PD-1 treatment. This CDR3 is CASSPSTGLGYTF. For the CDR3, the DNA is TGTGCCAGCTCACCATCTACAGGGTTGGGCTACACCTTC.